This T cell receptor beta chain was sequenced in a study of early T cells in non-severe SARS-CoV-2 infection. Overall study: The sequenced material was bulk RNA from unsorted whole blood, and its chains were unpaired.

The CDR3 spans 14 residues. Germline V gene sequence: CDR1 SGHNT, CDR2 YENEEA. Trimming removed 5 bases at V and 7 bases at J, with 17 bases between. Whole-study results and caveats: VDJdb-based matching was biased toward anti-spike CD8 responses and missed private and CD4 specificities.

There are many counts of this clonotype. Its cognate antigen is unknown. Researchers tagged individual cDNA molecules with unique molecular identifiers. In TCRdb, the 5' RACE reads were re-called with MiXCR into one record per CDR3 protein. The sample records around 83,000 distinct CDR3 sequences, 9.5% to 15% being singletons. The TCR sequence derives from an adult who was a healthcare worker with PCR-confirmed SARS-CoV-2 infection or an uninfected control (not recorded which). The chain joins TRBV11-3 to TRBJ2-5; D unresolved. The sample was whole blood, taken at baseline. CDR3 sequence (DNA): TGTGCCAGCAGCCAGAATATGAGATATGGGACCCAGTACTTC. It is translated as CASSQNMRYGTQYF.